Following are 8 T cell receptor beta chains from one sample sequenced in a study of metastatic and nonmetastatic thyroid tumors (dated by TCRdb to 2019 to 2021). The library relied on PCR. The reads were generated on an Illumina HiSeq 4000. TCRdb applied fastp at Q25 and MiXCR to the public reads, then kept only in-frame beta chains. This sample has tens of thousands of clones in its table, and about half of those were observed once. The top ten constitute roughly a quarter of the sample. None of the patients had been given any treatment before thyroid surgery. Sequencing was performed on tumor tissue. All receptors derive from a male donor with papillary thyroid cancer or a benign thyroid nodule (not recorded which). Some clones in this sample may be carry-over from other donors' samples.

The chain has TRBV5-1 and TRBJ1-2; 7 nucleotides line up with TRBD1. V dropped 2 bases and J dropped 8; count of bases not matched to a gene: 12. The CDR3 runs to 15 residues. CDR1 and CDR2 (germline): SGHRS, YFSETQ. CDR3 DNA: TGCGCCAGCAGCTTACAGACAGGGAGGACAGACGGCTACACCTTC. It yields the protein CASSLQTGRTDGYTF.

The chain joins TRBV5-8 to TRBJ2-1, with D unclear. The V gene lost 4 bases and the J gene lost 9 bases, with 8 bases spanning the gap. The CDR3 contains 11 residues. Per germline, CDR1 SGHTS and CDR2 YDEGEE. CDR3 in amino acids: CASSPSSEQFF. The CDR3 region has the DNA TGTGCCAGCAGCCCTTCTAGTGAGCAGTTCTTC.

CDR3 DNA sequence: TGCAGTGCTAGTATTAGCGGGGATGGAGATACGCAGTATTTT. It translates to CSASISGDGDTQYF. J is TRBJ2-3 and V is TRBV20-1, with TRBD2 matching over 8 bases. The CDR3 extends over 14 amino acids. Germline CDR1 and CDR2: DFQATT and SNEGSKA (reference sequence). Trimming cost V 3 bases and J 5 bases; bases outside gene matches: 7.

The chain has TRBV24-1 and TRBJ2-3, with D maybe TRBD1 (7 bases). The CDR3 has 17 residues. Germline values: CDR1 KGHDR, CDR2 SFDVKD. V lost 3 bases and J 5 bases, leaving 20 bases between the germline ends. CDR3 nucleotide sequence: TGTGCCACCAGTGATCCTCGACTAGGGGGCTTAATAGATACGCAGTATTTT. Translation: CATSDPRLGGLIDTQYF.

The gene calls are TRBV12-3 or TRBV12-4 and TRBJ2-7; D is possibly TRBD1 or TRBD2 (5 bases each). This CDR3 is 12 amino acids long. Trimming took off 6 bases at V and 7 bases at J, with 13 bases between the two ends. Here the CDR3 reads CASSWGKREQYF. The CDR3 region has the DNA TGTGCCAGCAGCTGGGGGAAGAGGGAGCAGTACTTC.

This clone was recorded a few times. The DNA of the CDR3 is TGTGCCAGCAGTTCACAGGGGGCCCAGAACACTGAAGCTTTCTTT. Its protein is CASSSQGAQNTEAFF. The chain combines TRBV6-5 with TRBJ1-1; 9 bases align to TRBD1. The CDR3 covers 15 residues. Germline loops: CDR1 MNHEY, CDR2 SVGAGI. V was clipped by 4 bases and J by 1 base; unmatched bases: 4.

The gene calls are TRBV4-2 and TRBJ1-2; D might be TRBD1 (5 bases). The CDR3 consists of 17 residues. CDR1 and CDR2 (germline): LGHNA, YNFKEQ. V gave up 4 bases and J gave up 0 bases, with 18 bases separating them. The CDR3 here is CASSLNKGTGANYGYTF. The CDR3 region has the DNA TGTGCCAGCAGCCTCAATAAAGGGACGGGAGCTAACTATGGCTACACCTTC.

The chain combines TRBV30 with TRBJ2-1, with TRBD1 identical over 9 bases. This CDR3 spans 14 amino acids. Germline lookup yields CDR1 GTSNPN and CDR2 SVGIG (reference sequence). Losses at the gene ends were 4 bases for V and 7 bases for J; bases not matched to a gene: 8. CDR3 sequence: CAWNRQGVRNEQFF. CDR3 coding DNA: TGTGCCTGGAACAGACAGGGGGTAAGGAATGAGCAGTTCTTC.